What follows are 5 T cell receptor beta chains derived from one specimen sequenced in a study of cytomegalovirus exposure and HLA in healthy donors. With 60 Vbeta and 13 Jbeta primers, the PCR was carried out. The protocol was immunoSEQ multiplex PCR, while the TCRdb copy is restricted to in-frame clones and leaves out a portion. This sample has around 150,000 clones, with just under 80% found just once. Sequencing was carried out using PBMCs. These receptors were taken from a man aged 30 to 45 in good health.

V is TRBV30 and J is TRBJ1-5; a weak D match, TRBD1 (6 bases). Trimming took 3 bases from V and 6 from J, leaving 15 bases between them. Germline values: CDR1 GTSNPN, CDR2 SVGIG (reference sequence). This CDR3 is built from 14 residues. The CDR3 is CAWSKTGNGQPQHF. The CDR3 DNA reads TGTGCCTGGAGCAAAACAGGGAACGGTCAGCCCCAGCATTTT.

This clone occurred once. The rearrangement joins TRBV12-5 to TRBJ2-1; D not certain. V was clipped by 2 bases and J by 0 bases, with 8 bases between them. Germline CDR1 and CDR2: LGHNT and FRNRAP. The CDR3 contains 15 residues. Here the CDR3 reads CASGLTSVSYNEQFF. The DNA for the CDR3 is TGTGCTAGTGGTTTGACGAGCGTCTCCTACAATGAGCAGTTCTTC.

This clone was counted a single time. CDR3 coding DNA: TGTGCCAGCAGCTCCGACCTGGGGGGACCCCGCCAGTATTTT. This encodes CASSSDLGGPRQYF. The chain is built from TRBV11-2 and TRBJ2-3, with D possibly matching TRBD2 (6 bases). This CDR3 contains 14 residues. Germline CDR1 reads SGHAT; CDR2 reads FQNNGV. V gave up 4 bases and J gave up 12 bases, with 20 bases separating them.

The rearrangement joins TRBV30 to TRBJ2-2; D might be TRBD1 (5 bases). The CDR3 has 13 residues. Trimming shortened V by 5 bases and J by 0 bases, and 7 bases separated the two germline ends. CDR1 and CDR2 from the germline V gene are GTSNPN and SVGIG (reference sequence). CDR3 sequence (DNA): TGTGCCTGGGTGGACACGAACACCGGGGAGCTGTTTTTT. Its translation: CAWVDTNTGELFF.

The chain has TRBV6-4 and TRBJ2-1; D perhaps matches TRBD2 (6 bases). The CDR3 runs 16 residues. V dropped 3 bases and J dropped 7 bases, with 19 bases sitting between them. In germline, CDR1 is MRHNA, CDR2 SNTAGT. CDR3 protein: CASSESPQDAGNEQFF. CDR3 bases: TGTGCCAGCAGTGAATCCCCCCAGGACGCGGGGAATGAGCAGTTCTTC.